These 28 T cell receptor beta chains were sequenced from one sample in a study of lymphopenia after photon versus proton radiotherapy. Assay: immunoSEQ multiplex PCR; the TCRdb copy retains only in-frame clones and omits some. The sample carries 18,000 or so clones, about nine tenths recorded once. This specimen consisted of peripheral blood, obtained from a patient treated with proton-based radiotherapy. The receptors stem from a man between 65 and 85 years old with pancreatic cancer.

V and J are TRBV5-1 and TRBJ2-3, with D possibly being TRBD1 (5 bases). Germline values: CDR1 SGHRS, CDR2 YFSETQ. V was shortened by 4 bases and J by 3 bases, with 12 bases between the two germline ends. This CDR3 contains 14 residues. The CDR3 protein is CASSQGGWTDTQYF. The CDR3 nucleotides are TGCGCCAGCAGCCAGGGTGGGTGGACAGATACGCAGTATTTT.

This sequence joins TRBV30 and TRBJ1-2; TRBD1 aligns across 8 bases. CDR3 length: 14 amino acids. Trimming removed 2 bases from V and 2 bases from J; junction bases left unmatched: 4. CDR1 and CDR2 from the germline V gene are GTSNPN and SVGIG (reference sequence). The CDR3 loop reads CAWSPGGSNYGYTF. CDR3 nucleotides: TGTGCCTGGAGTCCAGGGGGCAGCAACTATGGCTACACCTTC.

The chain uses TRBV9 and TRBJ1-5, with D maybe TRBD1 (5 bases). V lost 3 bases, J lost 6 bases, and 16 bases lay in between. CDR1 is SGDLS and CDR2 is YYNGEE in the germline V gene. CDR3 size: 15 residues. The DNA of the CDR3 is TGTGCCAGCAGCGAAAAGGGGTTAATGGGTCAGCCCCAGCATTTT. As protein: CASSEKGLMGQPQHF.

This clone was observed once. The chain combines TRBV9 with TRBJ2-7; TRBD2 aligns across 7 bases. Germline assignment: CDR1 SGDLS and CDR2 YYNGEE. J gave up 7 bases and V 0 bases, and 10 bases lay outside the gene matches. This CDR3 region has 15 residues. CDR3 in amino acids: CASSVASGASGEQYF. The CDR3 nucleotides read TGTGCCAGCAGCGTAGCTAGCGGAGCGTCGGGGGAGCAGTACTTC.

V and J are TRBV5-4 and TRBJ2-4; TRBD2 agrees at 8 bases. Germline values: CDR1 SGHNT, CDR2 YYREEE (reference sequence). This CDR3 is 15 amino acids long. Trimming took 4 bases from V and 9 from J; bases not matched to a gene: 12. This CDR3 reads CASSPTPGGGGIQYF. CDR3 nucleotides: TGTGCCAGCAGCCCGACCCCCGGGGGGGGTGGCATTCAGTACTTC.

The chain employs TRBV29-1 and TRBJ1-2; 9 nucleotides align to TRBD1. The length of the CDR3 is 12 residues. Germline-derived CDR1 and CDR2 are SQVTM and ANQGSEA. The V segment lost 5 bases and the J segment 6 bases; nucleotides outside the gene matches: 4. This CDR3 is CSVTDRGDGYTF. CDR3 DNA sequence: TGCAGCGTTACAGACAGGGGGGATGGCTACACCTTC.

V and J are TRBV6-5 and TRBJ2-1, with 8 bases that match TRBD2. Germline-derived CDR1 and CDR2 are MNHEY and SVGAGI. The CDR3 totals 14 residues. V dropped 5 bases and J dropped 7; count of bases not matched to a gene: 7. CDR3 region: CASSSSGGGNEQFF. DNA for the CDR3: TGTGCCAGCAGTAGTTCGGGAGGGGGAAATGAGCAGTTCTTC.

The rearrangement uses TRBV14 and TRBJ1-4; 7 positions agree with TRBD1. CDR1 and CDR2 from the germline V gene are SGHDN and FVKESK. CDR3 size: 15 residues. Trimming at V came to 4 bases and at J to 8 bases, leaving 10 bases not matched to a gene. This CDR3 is CASSPNRGGGEKLFF. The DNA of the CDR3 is TGTGCCAGCAGCCCGAACAGGGGAGGGGGAGAAAAACTGTTTTTT.

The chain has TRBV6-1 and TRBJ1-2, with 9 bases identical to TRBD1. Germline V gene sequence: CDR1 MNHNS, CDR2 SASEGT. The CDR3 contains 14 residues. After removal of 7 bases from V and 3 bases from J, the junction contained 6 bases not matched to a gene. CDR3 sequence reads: CASTGTGKYYGYTF. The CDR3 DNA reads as TGTGCCAGCACCGGGACAGGGAAGTACTATGGCTACACCTTC.

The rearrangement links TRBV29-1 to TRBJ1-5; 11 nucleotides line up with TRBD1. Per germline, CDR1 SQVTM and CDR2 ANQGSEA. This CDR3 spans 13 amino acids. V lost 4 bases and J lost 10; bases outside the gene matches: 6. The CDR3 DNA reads TGCAGCGTTGGAGGACAGGGGGCTCAACCCCAGCATTTT. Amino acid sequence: CSVGGQGAQPQHF.

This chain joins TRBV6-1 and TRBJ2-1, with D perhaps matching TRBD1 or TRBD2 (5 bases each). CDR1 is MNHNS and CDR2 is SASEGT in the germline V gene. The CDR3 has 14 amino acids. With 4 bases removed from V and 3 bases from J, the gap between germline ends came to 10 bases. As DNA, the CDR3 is TGTGCCAGCAGTGGAGGGGCAGGCTACAATGAGCAGTTCTTC. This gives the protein CASSGGAGYNEQFF.

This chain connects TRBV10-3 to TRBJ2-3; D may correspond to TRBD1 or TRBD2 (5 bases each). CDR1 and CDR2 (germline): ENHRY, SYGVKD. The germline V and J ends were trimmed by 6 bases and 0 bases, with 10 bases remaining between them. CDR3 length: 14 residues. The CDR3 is CAIRGRDSTDTQYF. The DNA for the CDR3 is TGTGCCATCAGGGGCCGGGACAGCACAGATACGCAGTATTTT.

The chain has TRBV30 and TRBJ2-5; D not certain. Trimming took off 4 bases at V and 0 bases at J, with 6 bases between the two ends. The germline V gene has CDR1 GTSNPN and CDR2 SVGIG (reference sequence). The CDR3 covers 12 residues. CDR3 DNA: TGTGCCTGGACACAGAACCAAGAGACCCAGTACTTC. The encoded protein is CAWTQNQETQYF.

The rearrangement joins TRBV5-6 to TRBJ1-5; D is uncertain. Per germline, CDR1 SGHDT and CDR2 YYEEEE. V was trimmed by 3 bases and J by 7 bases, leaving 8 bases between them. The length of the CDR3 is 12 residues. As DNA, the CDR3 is TGTGCCAGCAGCTCGGAAGGACAGCCCCAGCATTTT. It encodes CASSSEGQPQHF. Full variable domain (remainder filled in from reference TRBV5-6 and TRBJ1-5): DAGVTQSPTHLIKTRGQQVTLRCSPKSGHDTVSWYQQALGQGPQFIFQYYEEEERQRGNFPDRFSGHQFPNYSSELNVNALLLGDSALYLCASSSEGQPQHFGDGTRLSIL.

CDR3 in amino acids: CASSGRAADTQYF. CDR3 sequence (DNA): TGTGCCAGCAGCGGGAGGGCCGCAGATACGCAGTATTTT. This chain uses TRBV11-3 with TRBJ2-3, with 7 bases lining up with TRBD2. The trim removed 5 bases at V and 4 bases at J, leaving 3 bases unmatched. This CDR3 has 13 residues. Germline V gene sequence: CDR1 SGHNT, CDR2 YENEEA.

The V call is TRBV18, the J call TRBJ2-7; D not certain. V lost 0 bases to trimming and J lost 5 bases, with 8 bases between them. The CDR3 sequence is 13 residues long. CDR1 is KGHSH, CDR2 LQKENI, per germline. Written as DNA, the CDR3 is TGTGCCAGCTCACCACCGGCTAGGGACGAGCAGTACTTC. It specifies CASSPPARDEQYF.

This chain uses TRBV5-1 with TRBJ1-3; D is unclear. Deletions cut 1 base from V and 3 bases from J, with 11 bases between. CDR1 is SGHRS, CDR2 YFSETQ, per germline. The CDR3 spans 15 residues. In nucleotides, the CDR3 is TGCGCCAGCAGCTTGTATACGGGGAATGGAAACACCATATATTTT. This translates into CASSLYTGNGNTIYF.

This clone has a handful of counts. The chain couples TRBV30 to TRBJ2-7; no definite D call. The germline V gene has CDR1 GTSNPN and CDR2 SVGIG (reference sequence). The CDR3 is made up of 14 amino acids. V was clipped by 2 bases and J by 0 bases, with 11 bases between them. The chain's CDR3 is CAWSSSPHSYEQYF. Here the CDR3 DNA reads TGTGCCTGGAGTAGTTCCCCCCACTCCTACGAGCAGTACTTC.

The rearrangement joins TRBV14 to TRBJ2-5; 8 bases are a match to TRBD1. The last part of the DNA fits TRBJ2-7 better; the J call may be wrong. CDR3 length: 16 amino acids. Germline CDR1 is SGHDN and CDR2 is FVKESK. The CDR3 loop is CASSPLRRTGTYEQYF. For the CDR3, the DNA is TGTGCCAGCAGCCCCCTCCGACGGACAGGGACCTACGAGCAGTACTTC.

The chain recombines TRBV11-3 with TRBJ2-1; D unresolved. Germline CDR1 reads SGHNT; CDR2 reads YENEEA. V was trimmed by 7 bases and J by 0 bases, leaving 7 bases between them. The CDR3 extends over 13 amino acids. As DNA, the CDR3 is TGTGCCAGCACCAACTACTCCTACAATGAGCAGTTCTTC. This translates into CASTNYSYNEQFF.

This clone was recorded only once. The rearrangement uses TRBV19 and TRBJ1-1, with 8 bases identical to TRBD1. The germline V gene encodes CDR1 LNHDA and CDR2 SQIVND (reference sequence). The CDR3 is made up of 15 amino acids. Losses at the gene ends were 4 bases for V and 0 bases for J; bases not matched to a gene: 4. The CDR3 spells CASSRGRGLNTEAFF. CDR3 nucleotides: TGTGCCAGTAGTAGGGGCAGGGGGCTGAACACTGAAGCTTTCTTT.

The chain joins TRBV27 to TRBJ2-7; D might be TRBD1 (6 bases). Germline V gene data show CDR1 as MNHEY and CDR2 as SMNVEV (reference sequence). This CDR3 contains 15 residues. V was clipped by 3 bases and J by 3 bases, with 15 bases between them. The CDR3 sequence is CASSFSGHKFYEQYF. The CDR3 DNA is TGTGCCAGCAGTTTCTCGGGACACAAATTCTACGAGCAGTACTTC.

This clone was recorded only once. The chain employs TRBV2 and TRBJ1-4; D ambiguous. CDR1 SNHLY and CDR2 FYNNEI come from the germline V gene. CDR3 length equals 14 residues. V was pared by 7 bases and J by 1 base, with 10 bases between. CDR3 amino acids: CASMEVRTNEKLFF. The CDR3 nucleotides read TGTGCCAGCATGGAGGTTAGAACTAATGAAAAACTGTTTTTT.

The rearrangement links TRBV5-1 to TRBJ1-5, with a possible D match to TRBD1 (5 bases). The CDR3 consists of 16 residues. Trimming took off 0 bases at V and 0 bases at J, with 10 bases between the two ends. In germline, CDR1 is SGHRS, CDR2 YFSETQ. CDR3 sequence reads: CASSLDGGNSNQPQHF. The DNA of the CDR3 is TGCGCCAGCAGCTTGGACGGGGGGAATAGCAATCAGCCCCAGCATTTT.

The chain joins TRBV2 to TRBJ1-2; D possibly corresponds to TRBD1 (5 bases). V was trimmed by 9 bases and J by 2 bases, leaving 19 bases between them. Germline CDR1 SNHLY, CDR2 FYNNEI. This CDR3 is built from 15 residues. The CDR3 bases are TGTGCCAGGGATACTGGGGCCGATGAGAACTATGGCTACACCTTC. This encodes CARDTGADENYGYTF. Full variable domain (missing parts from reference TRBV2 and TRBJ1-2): EPEVTQTPSHQVTQMGQEVILRCVPISNHLYFYWYRQILGQKVEFLVSFYNNEISEKSEIFDDQFSVERPDGSNFTLKIRSTKLEDSAMYFCARDTGADENYGYTFGSGTRLTVV.

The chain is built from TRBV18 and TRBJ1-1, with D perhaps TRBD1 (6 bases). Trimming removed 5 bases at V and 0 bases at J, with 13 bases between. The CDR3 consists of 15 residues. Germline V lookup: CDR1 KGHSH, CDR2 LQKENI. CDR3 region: CASSFPDSMNTEAFF. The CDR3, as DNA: TGTGCCAGCTCATTTCCGGACAGCATGAACACTGAAGCTTTCTTT.

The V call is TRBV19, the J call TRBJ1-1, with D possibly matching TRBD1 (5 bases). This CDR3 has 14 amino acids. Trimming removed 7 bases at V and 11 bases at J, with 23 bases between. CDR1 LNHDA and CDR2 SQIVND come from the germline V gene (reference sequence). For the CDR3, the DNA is TGTGCCAGTACCCCCCTCGACAGCCTTAGAACGGCTTTCTTT. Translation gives CASTPLDSLRTAFF.

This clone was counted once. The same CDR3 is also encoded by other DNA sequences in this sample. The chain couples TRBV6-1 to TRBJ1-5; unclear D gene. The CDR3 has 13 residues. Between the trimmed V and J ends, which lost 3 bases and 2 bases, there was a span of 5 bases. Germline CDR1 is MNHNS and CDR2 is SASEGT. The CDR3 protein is CASSERGNQPQHF. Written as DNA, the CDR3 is TGTGCCAGCAGTGAGCGGGGCAATCAGCCCCAGCATTTT.